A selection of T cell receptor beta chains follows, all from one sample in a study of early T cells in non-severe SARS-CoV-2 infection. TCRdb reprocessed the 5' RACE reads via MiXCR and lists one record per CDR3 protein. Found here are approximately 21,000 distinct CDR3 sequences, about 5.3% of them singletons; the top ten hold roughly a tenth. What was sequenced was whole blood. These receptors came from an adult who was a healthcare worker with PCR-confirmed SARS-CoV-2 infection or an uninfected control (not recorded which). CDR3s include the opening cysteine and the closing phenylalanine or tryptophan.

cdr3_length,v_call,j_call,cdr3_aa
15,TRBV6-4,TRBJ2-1,CASSDSGTNYNEQFF
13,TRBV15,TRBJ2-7,CATSRDKMYEQYF
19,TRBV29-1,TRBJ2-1,CSVETGTSGRPRSYNEQFF
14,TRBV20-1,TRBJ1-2,CSARDEQGAGGYTF
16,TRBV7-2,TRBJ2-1,CASSPGRGTPVNEQFF
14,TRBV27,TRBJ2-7,CASSPHGALYEQYF
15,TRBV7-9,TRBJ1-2,CASSFDDRESYGYTF
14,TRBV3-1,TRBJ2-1,CASSQDRAYNEQFF
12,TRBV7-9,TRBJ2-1,CASSLEGQEQFF
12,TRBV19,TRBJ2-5,CATGTSGTTQYF
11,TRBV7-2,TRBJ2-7,CASSSYYEQYF
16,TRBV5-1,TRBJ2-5,CASSKGALTQQETQYF
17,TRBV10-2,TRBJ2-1,CASSESSSAEAYNEQFF
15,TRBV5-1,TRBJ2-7,CASSLRDSSTYEQYF
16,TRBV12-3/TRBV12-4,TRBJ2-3,CASSFGAGGSTDTQYF
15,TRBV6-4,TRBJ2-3,CASSQTSGSADTQYF
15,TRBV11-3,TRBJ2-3,CASSPGLSRTDTQYF
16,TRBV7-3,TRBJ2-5,CASSLSSVGKEETQYF
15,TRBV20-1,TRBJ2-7,CSASRETGIRWEQYF
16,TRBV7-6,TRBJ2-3,CASSLVAPRDADTQYF
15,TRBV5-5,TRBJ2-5,CASSRTDRYQETQYF
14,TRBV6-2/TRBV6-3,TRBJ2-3,CASSYGRDTDTQYF
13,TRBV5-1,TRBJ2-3,CASSLHPEDTQYF
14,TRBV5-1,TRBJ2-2,CASSSRDWTGELFF
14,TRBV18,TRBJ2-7,CASSPGLDSYEQYF
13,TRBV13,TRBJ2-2,CASSLEATGELFF
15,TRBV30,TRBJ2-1,CAWSQKLTRINEQFF
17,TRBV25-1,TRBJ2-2,CASSDAPGYRNTGELFF
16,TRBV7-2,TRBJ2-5,CASSLVGGMIQETQYF
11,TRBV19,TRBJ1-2,CASRNLYGYTF
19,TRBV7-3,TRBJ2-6,CASSLIGTGINSGANVLTF
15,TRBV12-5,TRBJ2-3,CASGMGLASTDTQYF
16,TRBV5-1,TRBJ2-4,CASSLAGSGGPNIQYF
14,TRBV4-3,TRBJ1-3,CASSQDWSGNTIYF
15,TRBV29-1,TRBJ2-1,CSGGPGQGFNNEQFF
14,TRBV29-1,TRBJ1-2,CSVEPGEKKYGYTF
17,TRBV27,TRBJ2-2,CASSPGLAAPLTGELFF
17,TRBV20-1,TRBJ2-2,CSAPNPGLAERTGELFF
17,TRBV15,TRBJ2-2,CATSRDSGLANTGELFF
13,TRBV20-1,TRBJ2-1,CNLLAGASNEQFF
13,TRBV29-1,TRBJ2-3,CSAAHTSTDTQYF
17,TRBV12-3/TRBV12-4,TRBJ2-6,CASSPRGGTPGANVLTF
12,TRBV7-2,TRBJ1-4,CASSTGQSKLFF
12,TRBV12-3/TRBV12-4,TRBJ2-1,CASRTSYNEQFF
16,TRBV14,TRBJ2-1,CASSQDRDSSYNEQFF
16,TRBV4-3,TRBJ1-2,CASSQVLTGTIYGYTF
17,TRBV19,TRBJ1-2,CASSIDQRTVTNYGYTF
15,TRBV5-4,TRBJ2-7,CASSLPGLAAYEQYF
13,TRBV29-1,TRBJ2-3,CSVSGPLEDTQYF
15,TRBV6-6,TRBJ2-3,CASSTRGPSTDTQYF
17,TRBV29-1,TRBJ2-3,CSAKGLAGIRGADTQYF